The 32 T cell receptor beta chains given below trace back to one sample, sequenced in a study of cytomegalovirus exposure and HLA in healthy donors. PCR was performed using 60 Vbeta and 13 Jbeta primers. The protocol was immunoSEQ multiplex PCR, while the TCRdb copy is restricted to in-frame clones and leaves out a portion. The table shows 170,000 or so clones, with 65% to 90% occurring only once. The sequenced sample consisted of PBMCs. These receptors all come from a woman between 18 and 29 years old in good health and CMV-seronegative.

V gene TRBV6-5 combines with J gene TRBJ1-4; no definite D call. The germline V gene has CDR1 MNHEY and CDR2 SVGAGI. The CDR3 is 13 amino acids. V lost 7 bases and J 13 bases, leaving 19 bases between the germline ends. This CDR3 reads CASTDAHPSGLFF. CDR3 DNA: TGTGCCAGCACCGACGCCCACCCCAGCGGACTGTTTTTT.

V and J are TRBV9 and TRBJ2-3; 8 nucleotides line up with TRBD2. Germline lookup yields CDR1 SGDLS and CDR2 YYNGEE. The CDR3 sequence is 13 residues long. The J segment lost 14 bases and the V segment lost 4 bases, leaving 12 bases of the junction unmatched. In DNA, the CDR3 is TGTGCCAGCAGCCTCGGACTAGCACGGGACCTGTATTTT. It is translated as CASSLGLARDLYF.

The chain recombines TRBV28 with TRBJ1-2, with D unclear. V was cut by 6 bases and J by 7 bases, with 21 bases left in between. CDR1 and CDR2 (germline): MDHEN, SYDVKM. This CDR3 contains 15 residues. DNA of the CDR3: TGTGCCAGCAGCCCGGCGGGGAGGGTGGAACGTGGCTACACCTTC. Translating it yields CASSPAGRVERGYTF.

The V gene is TRBV28, the J gene TRBJ1-2, with D tentatively TRBD1 (6 bases). Trimming took off 10 bases at V and 1 base at J, with 25 bases between the two ends. Germline CDR1 reads MDHEN; CDR2 reads SYDVKM. The CDR3 extends over 17 amino acids. CDR3 nucleotides: TGTGCCACCCATCAGGGGAGTGCCTCGGGTTTTAACTATGGCTACACCTTC. Its protein product is CATHQGSASGFNYGYTF.

In nucleotides, the CDR3 is TGTGCCAGCAGTGAAGCCGGGGTCGGTGAGCAGTTCTTC. It yields the protein CASSEAGVGEQFF. The rearrangement joins TRBV6-1 to TRBJ2-1, with D perhaps TRBD2 (5 bases). The V end was cut by 0 bases, the J end by 9 bases, with 9 bases between. Germline loops: CDR1 MNHNS, CDR2 SASEGT. The CDR3 has 13 amino acids.

V and J are TRBV2 and TRBJ1-2; 9 bases fit TRBD1. The CDR3 consists of 17 residues. After removal of 0 bases from V and 3 bases from J, the junction contained 8 bases not matched to a gene. Germline CDR1 SNHLY, CDR2 FYNNEI. In DNA, the CDR3 is TGTGCCAGCAGTGAAGCGATAGGACAGGGGCGGGACTATGGCTACACCTTC. This sequence encodes CASSEAIGQGRDYGYTF.

The chain combines TRBV19 with TRBJ1-1; D is undetermined. Per germline, CDR1 LNHDA and CDR2 SQIVND (reference sequence). The CDR3 extends over 12 amino acids. V was clipped by 7 bases and J by 10 bases, with 16 bases between them. CDR3 amino acids: CASIGRGTGAFF. The CDR3 DNA is TGTGCCAGTATAGGCCGGGGTACGGGAGCTTTCTTT. Full variable domain (remainder filled in from reference TRBV19 and TRBJ1-1): DGGITQSPKYLFRKEGQNVTLSCEQNLNHDAMYWYRQDPGQGLRLIYYSQIVNDFQKGDIAEGYSVSREKKESFPLTVTSAQKNPTAFYLCASIGRGTGAFFGQGTRLTVV.

This chain joins TRBV4-1 and TRBJ2-7, with TRBD1 as a possible D gene (6 bases). The CDR3 covers 14 residues. Trimming cost V 4 bases and J 7 bases, with 17 bases left between them. Germline V CDR1 and CDR2: MGHRA, YSYEKL. The CDR3: CASSPYRDTLEQYF. The CDR3, as DNA: TGCGCCAGCAGCCCTTACCGGGACACCTTAGAGCAGTACTTC.

This chain uses TRBV27 with TRBJ2-2, with a weak D call TRBD2 (6 bases). Germline V CDR1 and CDR2: MNHEY, SMNVEV (reference sequence). This CDR3 spans 16 amino acids. V was clipped by 3 bases and J by 6 bases, with 17 bases between them. The CDR3 spells CASSFQQGLNPGELFF. In DNA, the CDR3 is TGTGCCAGCAGTTTTCAGCAGGGACTTAACCCCGGGGAGCTGTTTTTT.

CDR3 nucleotides: TGTGCCAGCACCGGACTGTACTCTGGAAACACCATATATTTT. This encodes CASTGLYSGNTIYF. The chain employs TRBV6-1 and TRBJ1-3; D unresolved. Per the germline V gene, CDR1 is MNHNS and CDR2 is SASEGT. This CDR3 has 14 residues. Trimming shortened V by 7 bases and J by 0 bases, and 10 bases separated the two germline ends.

This chain links TRBV5-4 with TRBJ2-3; a weak D match, TRBD2 (7 bases). The CDR3 runs 20 residues. From germline, CDR1 is SGHNT and CDR2 YYREEE (reference sequence). The ends were cut back, 1 base at V and 2 bases at J, with 26 bases in the middle. CDR3 nucleotides: TGTGCCAGCAGCTTGAGCACATCTAGTGGCGGGGGCCTACTCACAGATACGCAGTATTTT. This codes for CASSLSTSSGGGLLTDTQYF.

J is TRBJ1-2 and V is TRBV9; tentatively, D is TRBD1 (6 bases). Germline CDR1 reads SGDLS; CDR2 reads YYNGEE. The CDR3 has 15 amino acids. The germline V and J ends were trimmed by 0 bases and 3 bases, with 12 bases remaining between them. The CDR3 spells CASSVVSGVDYGYTF. DNA for the CDR3: TGTGCCAGCAGCGTAGTTTCAGGGGTAGACTATGGCTACACCTTC.

The rearrangement links TRBV6-5 to TRBJ2-2, with 7 positions matching TRBD1. The CDR3 has 15 residues. In germline, CDR1 is MNHEY, CDR2 SVGAGI. V gave up 5 bases and J gave up 2 bases; unmatched junction bases: 5. The DNA for the CDR3 is TGTGCCAGCAGTCGACAGGGCTCCAACACCGGGGAGCTGTTTTTT. Its protein product is CASSRQGSNTGELFF.

V gene TRBV5-4 combines with J gene TRBJ2-1, with D perhaps TRBD1 (5 bases). Per the germline V gene, CDR1 is SGHNT and CDR2 is YYREEE (reference sequence). V dropped 0 bases and J dropped 0 bases, with 10 bases sitting between them. The CDR3 runs 16 residues. CDR3: CASSLDRPSSYNEQFF. The CDR3 coding sequence is TGTGCCAGCAGCTTGGACAGGCCTAGCTCCTACAATGAGCAGTTCTTC.

The V and J genes are TRBV7-9 and TRBJ2-3; tentatively, D is TRBD1 (6 bases). V lost 6 bases and J lost 1, with 14 bases in between. Per germline, CDR1 SEHNR and CDR2 FQNEAQ (reference sequence). The CDR3 is 15 amino acids. The CDR3 region is CASSGGPGGTDTQYF. CDR3 nucleotide sequence: TGTGCCAGCAGTGGTGGGCCAGGGGGCACAGATACGCAGTATTTT.

The chain joins TRBV4-2 to TRBJ2-7; the match to TRBD1 covers 9 bases. The CDR3 sequence is 20 residues long. V lost 4 bases, J lost 0 bases, and 19 bases stayed unmatched. Germline-derived CDR1 and CDR2 are LGHNA and YNFKEQ. DNA for the CDR3: TGTGCCAGCAGCCTCGTCCACAAGGGACAGGGACGTTTAGGCTCCTACGAGCAGTACTTC. Translation gives CASSLVHKGQGRLGSYEQYF.

V and J are TRBV6-6 and TRBJ1-2; D may be TRBD1 (6 bases). This CDR3 has 13 amino acids. V gave up 7 bases and J gave up 2 bases, with 11 bases separating them. Germline CDR1 reads MNHNY; CDR2 reads SVGAGI (reference sequence). The CDR3 nucleotides are TGTGCCAGCATACCGGACAGAAACTATGGCTACACCTTC. Translated: CASIPDRNYGYTF.

The V call is TRBV11-3, the J call TRBJ2-1; 7 bases line up with TRBD1. CDR1 and CDR2 from the germline V gene are SGHNT and YENEEA. The CDR3 is made up of 14 amino acids. V shed 3 bases and J 8 bases; nucleotides not matched to a gene: 7. The DNA for the CDR3 is TGTGCCAGCAGCTTGTCAGGGGGTTCGTATGAGCAGTTCTTC. This gives the protein CASSLSGGSYEQFF. The full variable domain, with the rest looked up from reference TRBV11-3 and TRBJ2-1, is EAGVVQSPRYKIIEKKQPVAFWCNPISGHNTLYWYLQNLGQGPELLIRYENEEAVDDSQLPKDRFSAERLKGVDSTLKIQPAELGDSAVYLCASSLSGGSYEQFFGPGTRLTVL.

CDR3 in DNA: TGCGCCAGCAGCTTAAGAGGAGGGGAGGGCAATGAGCAGTTCTTC. Amino acids: CASSLRGGEGNEQFF. The V gene is TRBV5-1, the J gene TRBJ2-1, with 7 bases matching TRBD2. With V trimmed by 2 bases and J by 6 bases, 8 bases remained unmatched. Germline V gene lookup returns CDR1 SGHRS and CDR2 YFSETQ. The CDR3 spans 15 residues.

The V call is TRBV6-5, the J call TRBJ1-1, with a possible D match to TRBD1 (5 bases). This CDR3 comprises 13 residues. The V gene lost 5 bases and the J gene lost 5 bases, with 12 bases spanning the gap. Germline CDR1 MNHEY, CDR2 SVGAGI. The CDR3 loop reads CASSEVGRTEAFF. The CDR3 DNA is TGTGCCAGCAGTGAGGTGGGGCGAACTGAAGCTTTCTTT.

V is TRBV5-1 and J is TRBJ2-1, with 11 bases identical to TRBD2. The ends lost 0 bases at V and 0 bases at J; junction bases unmatched: 8. Germline CDR1 reads SGHRS; CDR2 reads YFSETQ. This CDR3 has 19 amino acids. The CDR3 here is CASSLAGLAGGSSYNEQFF. The CDR3 DNA is TGCGCCAGCAGCTTGGCTGGGCTAGCGGGAGGAAGCTCCTACAATGAGCAGTTCTTC.

The CDR3 DNA reads TGTGCCAGCAGCTCCCCGGGACACCGAACCTACGAGCAGTACTTC. Protein: CASSSPGHRTYEQYF. The gene calls are TRBV11-2 and TRBJ2-7; D is possibly TRBD1 (6 bases). Germline lookup yields CDR1 SGHAT and CDR2 FQNNGV. V was trimmed by 4 bases and J by 2 bases, leaving 15 bases between them. This CDR3 is built from 15 residues.

The V gene is TRBV5-4, the J gene TRBJ1-2, with a tentative D call TRBD1 (6 bases). This CDR3 contains 13 residues. V lost 5 bases, J lost 6 bases, and 14 bases lay in between. In germline, CDR1 is SGHNT, CDR2 YYREEE (reference sequence). The CDR3 nucleotides read TGTGCCAGCAGAACGGGACACTCCCATGGCTACACCTTC. This translates into CASRTGHSHGYTF.

The rearrangement joins TRBV6-6 to TRBJ2-4; D may be TRBD1 (5 bases). This CDR3 region has 15 residues. Germline V gene lookup returns CDR1 MNHNY and CDR2 SVGAGI (reference sequence). Trimming took 8 bases from V and 0 from J, leaving 14 bases between them. CDR3 region: CASAPGWGAKNIQYF. The CDR3 nucleotides read TGTGCCAGCGCCCCAGGGTGGGGAGCCAAAAACATTCAGTACTTC.

The V and J genes are TRBV15 and TRBJ2-1, with 12 positions matching TRBD2. Germline CDR1 reads LNHNV; CDR2 reads YYDKDF (reference sequence). The J segment lost 7 bases and the V segment lost 9 bases, leaving 7 bases of the junction unmatched. The CDR3 sequence is 14 residues long. The chain's CDR3 is CATGASGGVNEQFF. The CDR3 bases are TGTGCCACTGGGGCTAGCGGGGGGGTGAATGAGCAGTTCTTC.

The chain is built from TRBV19 and TRBJ1-2; no clear D gene. CDR3 length: 14 amino acids. V was cut by 2 bases and J by 7 bases, with 14 bases left in between. Looked up from germline, CDR1 is LNHDA and CDR2 is SQIVND (reference sequence). The CDR3 is CASSIYVTAVGYTF. In nucleotides, the CDR3 is TGTGCCAGTAGTATATACGTCACGGCGGTTGGCTACACCTTC.

The chain couples TRBV2 to TRBJ2-3; 9 nucleotides agree with TRBD2. The germline V gene has CDR1 SNHLY and CDR2 FYNNEI. V was pared by 7 bases and J by 0 bases, with 8 bases of the junction left unmatched. This CDR3 comprises 16 residues. The CDR3, as DNA: TGTGCCAGCATCAGGAGTCTAGCGGGAAGCACAGATACGCAGTATTTT. It translates to CASIRSLAGSTDTQYF.

The CDR3 loop is CASSLASGGDNEQFF. CDR3 DNA sequence: TGTGCCAGCAGCTTGGCTAGCGGGGGGGACAATGAGCAGTTCTTC. The chain carries TRBV5-4 and TRBJ2-1; 12 bases are shared with TRBD2. The J segment lost 5 bases and the V segment lost 0 bases, leaving 0 bases of the junction unmatched. Germline V lookup: CDR1 SGHNT, CDR2 YYREEE (reference sequence). This CDR3 is built from 15 residues.

The J gene is TRBJ1-1, the V gene TRBV4-1; 9 positions match TRBD1. CDR1 and CDR2 (germline): MGHRA, YSYEKL. Germline trimming cut 2 bases from V and 4 bases from J; bases unmatched to any gene: 5. This CDR3 region has 15 residues. The chain's CDR3 is CASSQSGQGITEAFF. The CDR3 coding sequence is TGCGCCAGCAGCCAATCAGGACAGGGGATCACTGAAGCTTTCTTT.

In its sample, this clone was seen once. The rearrangement links TRBV2 to TRBJ2-2, with 9 positions matching TRBD1. The junction had 1 base not matched to a gene; V was cut back by 5 bases and J by 6 bases. CDR3 size: 13 residues. Germline V CDR1 and CDR2: SNHLY, FYNNEI. The CDR3 DNA is TGTGCCAGCAGTTGGACAGGGGCCGGGGAGCTGTTTTTT. Translated, it gives CASSWTGAGELFF.

The V and J genes are TRBV13 and TRBJ2-7, with a tentative D call TRBD1 (5 bases). The V gene lost 0 bases and the J gene lost 1 base, with 10 bases spanning the gap. Germline assignment: CDR1 PRHDT and CDR2 FYEKMQ (reference sequence). The CDR3 contains 15 residues. The DNA for the CDR3 is TGTGCCAGCAGCTTAGGGTCAGGGCCTTCCTACGAGCAGTACTTC. Translating gives CASSLGSGPSYEQYF.

V is TRBV5-6 and J is TRBJ2-7; D is ambiguous. There are 12 residues in the CDR3. Germline-derived CDR1 and CDR2 are SGHDT and YYEEEE. V was pared by 4 bases and J by 6 bases, with 11 bases between. The CDR3 spells CASSRSITEQYF. The CDR3 nucleotides read TGTGCCAGCAGCCGTTCTATAACCGAGCAGTACTTC.